This T cell receptor (beta chain) was obtained from a study of CD8 T cells in ankylosing spondylitis. Points on this clonotype: The antigen is unknown.

The V and J ends lost 2 bases and 2 bases respectively, with 10 bases between them. This CDR3 region has 14 residues. Germline CDR1 reads SGHRS; CDR2 reads YFSETQ. TCRdb reprocessed the 5' RACE reads via MiXCR and lists one record per CDR3 protein. Among about 840,000 distinct CDR3 sequences listed, around 11% were seen once. Findings and caveats of the study: The study looked at matched synovial fluid samples from ankylosing spondylitis patients. Disease-linked clones were reported to be significantly enriched there. Ankylosing spondylitis blood appeared to be characterized by a TCR beta motif of eight or nine highly homologous variants. Disease-linked clones, CD8+, were relatively rare in peripheral blood.

This TCR was sampled from a male donor with ankylosing spondylitis. The sequenced sample consisted of blood, either unsorted or a sorted T cell fraction (not recorded which). The V and J genes are TRBV5-1 and TRBJ1-1; D is ambiguous. The CDR3 sequence: CASSFRGDNTEAFF. As DNA, the CDR3 is TGCGCCAGCAGCTTCCGCGGGGATAACACTGAAGCTTTCTTT.